The 17 T cell receptor beta chains below come from one sample, sequenced in a study of control samples from healthy donors and cancer patients. The protocol was immunoSEQ multiplex PCR, while the TCRdb copy is restricted to in-frame clones and leaves out a portion. The repertoire holds about 77,000 clones, over 80% seen once, with 5.8% in the top ten. The sequencing input was blood. The receptors here all came from a woman aged 60-70 years in good health.

V is TRBV28 and J is TRBJ1-5; the D is unclear. V lost 9 bases and J 6 bases, leaving 18 bases between the germline ends. The CDR3 totals 14 residues. Germline-derived CDR1 and CDR2 are MDHEN and SYDVKM. The CDR3 nucleotides are TGTGCCAGTTTCCCCGGGCCTGGAGGTCAGCCCCAGCATTTT. Translation: CASFPGPGGQPQHF.

The rearrangement joins TRBV6-4 to TRBJ2-1; 7 bases agree with TRBD2. The ends lost 2 bases at V and 8 bases at J; junction bases unmatched: 9. The CDR3 contains 15 residues. CDR1 is MRHNA, CDR2 SNTAGT, per germline. The CDR3 DNA sequence: TGTGCCAGCAGTGACCCTAGCGGTGGGATATATGAGCAGTTCTTC. As protein: CASSDPSGGIYEQFF.

The chain couples TRBV28 to TRBJ1-6; D is ambiguous. This CDR3 has 13 amino acids. Per germline, CDR1 MDHEN and CDR2 SYDVKM. The V and J ends lost 7 bases and 8 bases respectively, with 12 bases between them. CDR3: CASTLRKDSPLHF. The CDR3 nucleotides are TGTGCCAGCACCCTCAGGAAGGATTCACCCCTCCACTTT.

The CDR3 sequence is CASSYFLGIGELFF. The CDR3 region has the DNA TGTGCCAGCAGTTACTTTCTTGGTATCGGGGAGCTGTTTTTT. The chain combines TRBV6-5 with TRBJ2-2; D call uncertain. Looked up from germline, CDR1 is MNHEY and CDR2 is SVGAGI. V gave up 1 base and J gave up 7 bases, with 10 bases separating them. This CDR3 has 14 amino acids.

This chain connects TRBV10-2 to TRBJ1-1; no clear D gene. Germline V gene sequence: CDR1 WSHSY, CDR2 SAAADI. V was clipped by 2 bases and J by 0 bases, with 7 bases between them. The CDR3 has 14 residues. The CDR3 DNA sequence: TGCGCCAGCAGTGAGGGACCGCTGAACACTGAAGCTTTCTTT. It specifies CASSEGPLNTEAFF.

V and J are TRBV6-2 or TRBV6-3 and TRBJ2-1; 10 positions match TRBD2. The junction had 8 bases not matched to a gene; V was cut back by 3 bases and J by 0 bases. CDR1 and CDR2 from the germline V gene are MNHEY and SVGEGT. The CDR3 totals 18 residues. Here the CDR3 reads CASSYPHSGRRSYNEQFF. CDR3 sequence (DNA): TGTGCCAGCAGTTATCCTCATAGCGGGAGGCGCTCCTACAATGAGCAGTTCTTC.

This chain connects TRBV7-6 to TRBJ2-1; 7 bases match TRBD2. The CDR3 spans 14 residues. Germline V CDR1 and CDR2: SGHVS, FNYEAQ. The ends lost 1 base at V and 8 bases at J; junction bases unmatched: 5. For the CDR3, the DNA is TGTGCCAGCAGCTTAGAGGGCGGGAGCGATGAGCAGTTCTTC. The encoded protein is CASSLEGGSDEQFF.

This clone has a single count. V and J are TRBV7-9 and TRBJ2-7; TRBD1 agrees at 11 bases. The CDR3 has 15 amino acids. Per the germline V gene, CDR1 is SEHNR and CDR2 is FQNEAQ (reference sequence). After removal of 4 bases from V and 3 bases from J, the junction contained 5 bases not matched to a gene. CDR3 sequence: CASSSSGTGGYEQYF. CDR3 in DNA: TGTGCCAGCAGCTCATCCGGGACAGGGGGCTACGAGCAGTACTTC.

The chain couples TRBV3-1 (or the pseudogene TRBV3-2) to TRBJ2-5; 8 bases are shared with TRBD2. The CDR3 is 13 residues long. V lost 11 bases and J lost 5; bases outside the gene matches: 10. Germline V gene lookup returns CDR1 LGHDT and CDR2 YNNKEL (reference sequence). The CDR3 region is CALKLSGSETQYF. CDR3 DNA: TGTGCCTTAAAACTAAGCGGGAGCGAGACCCAGTACTTC.

This clone was seen only once. V and J are TRBV2 and TRBJ1-5; 8 nucleotides line up with TRBD1. The germline gives CDR1 SNHLY, CDR2 FYNNEI. The CDR3 totals 15 residues. V shed 5 bases and J 1 base; nucleotides not matched to a gene: 4. The CDR3 DNA follows: TGTGCCAGCAGTTACGGACAGGGAAGCAATCAGCCCCAGCATTTT. It is translated as CASSYGQGSNQPQHF.

The chain couples TRBV5-1 to TRBJ2-1; 8 positions match TRBD2. The V segment lost 2 bases and the J segment 7 bases; nucleotides outside the gene matches: 11. The CDR3 sequence is 16 residues long. CDR1 is SGHRS, CDR2 YFSETQ, per germline. Here the CDR3 DNA reads TGCGCCAGCAGCTTAATGGCGGGAGGAGGGGCAAATGAGCAGTTCTTC. It encodes CASSLMAGGGANEQFF.

The chain carries TRBV5-1 and TRBJ2-1; 9 bases are a match to TRBD1. The junction had 4 bases not matched to a gene; V was cut back by 4 bases and J by 5 bases. Germline V CDR1 and CDR2: SGHRS, YFSETQ. The CDR3 consists of 14 residues. CDR3 DNA: TGCGCCAGCAGCACACAGGGGGCGGACAATGAGCAGTTCTTC. It encodes CASSTQGADNEQFF.

The chain is built from TRBV7-9 and TRBJ1-6; D gene ambiguous. Trimming took off 3 bases at V and 9 bases at J, with 6 bases between the two ends. This CDR3 is built from 12 residues. CDR1 and CDR2 from the germline V gene are SEHNR and FQNEAQ (reference sequence). The CDR3 reads CASSFSGSPLHF. CDR3 in DNA: TGTGCCAGCAGCTTTAGCGGTTCACCCCTCCACTTT.

V and J are TRBV12-3 or TRBV12-4 and TRBJ1-5; 8 bases are shared with TRBD1. The CDR3 consists of 13 residues. The V segment lost 6 bases and the J segment 7 bases; nucleotides outside the gene matches: 5. The chain's CDR3 is CASSRTGRQPQHF. CDR3 nucleotides: TGTGCCAGCAGCCGGACAGGGCGACAGCCCCAGCATTTT.

The rearrangement uses TRBV7-8 and TRBJ1-5; no firm D call. Trimming left V 5 bases short and J 6 bases short, with 17 bases between. CDR3 length: 15 residues. Germline CDR1 and CDR2: SGHVS and FQNEAQ. The CDR3 DNA reads TGTGCCAGCAGCAAGACACCCCTAGGAGGTCAGCCCCAGCATTTT. This encodes CASSKTPLGGQPQHF.

The chain joins TRBV10-1 to TRBJ2-5; D is possibly TRBD2 (5 bases). There are 14 residues in the CDR3. V was cut by 3 bases and J by 5 bases, with 13 bases left in between. Germline V gene lookup returns CDR1 WNHNN and CDR2 SYGVQD (reference sequence). The CDR3 DNA is TGCGCCAGCAGTGATGGGCCGGGGATGGAGACCCAGTACTTC. Translating it yields CASSDGPGMETQYF.

This chain links TRBV10-3 with TRBJ2-2; 8 positions agree with TRBD1. With V trimmed by 4 bases and J by 6 bases, 7 bases remained unmatched. The CDR3 has 15 amino acids. Germline V CDR1 and CDR2: ENHRY, SYGVKD. Here the CDR3 reads CAISGVTGASGELFF. The CDR3 DNA reads TGTGCCATCAGTGGAGTGACAGGGGCCTCCGGGGAGCTGTTTTTT.